This TCR beta chain is from a study of cytomegalovirus exposure and HLA in healthy donors. General study results and limits: One variant, a missense change in DCLRE1C, was linked in a later analysis to TCR beta V- and J-gene trimming.

It was with 60 Vbeta and 13 Jbeta primers that the PCR ran. Method: immunoSEQ multiplex PCR; TCRdb's copy keeps in-frame clones and lacks some. The data contain about 79,000 clones, 70% to 80% of them singletons. CDR3 size: 16 residues. V was trimmed by 5 bases and J by 0 bases, leaving 11 bases between them. CDR1 and CDR2 (germline): LNHDA, SQIVND (reference sequence). As regards this clone: Its target is unknown.

The chain is built from TRBV19 and TRBJ2-6; D gene uncertain. The TCR was taken from a man aged 60-69 years in good health and CMV-seronegative. The source material was PBMCs. Here the CDR3 DNA reads TGTGCCAGTAGTCGAGTGCTTGACTCTGGGGCCAACGTCCTGACTTTC. Its translation: CASSRVLDSGANVLTF.